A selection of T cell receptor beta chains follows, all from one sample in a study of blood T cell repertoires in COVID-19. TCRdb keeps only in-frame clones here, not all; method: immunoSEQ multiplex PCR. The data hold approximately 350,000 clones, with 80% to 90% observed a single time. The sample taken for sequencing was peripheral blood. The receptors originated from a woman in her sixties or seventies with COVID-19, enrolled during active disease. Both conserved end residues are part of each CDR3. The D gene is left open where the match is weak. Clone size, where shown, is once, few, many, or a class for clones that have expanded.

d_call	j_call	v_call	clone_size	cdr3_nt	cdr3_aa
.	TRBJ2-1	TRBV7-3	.	TGTGCCAGCAGCTTACTCCCGGGTAATGAGCAGTTCTTC	CASSLLPGNEQFF
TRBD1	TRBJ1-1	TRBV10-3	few	TGTGCCATCAGACAGGGGGAGGACACTGAAGCTTTCTTT	CAIRQGEDTEAFF
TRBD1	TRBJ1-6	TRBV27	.	TGTGCCAGCAGTTTCCTGCTCGGACAGGCGGAGGTGGTGACCCTCCACTTT	CASSFLLGQAEVVTLHF
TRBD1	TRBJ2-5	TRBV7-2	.	TGTGCCAGCAGCTTACGCGAGGGGGCAACCACTCGGGAGACCCAGTACTTC	CASSLREGATTRETQYF
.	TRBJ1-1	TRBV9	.	TGTGCCAGCAGCGTAGGAAATCGGGGCACTGAAGCTTTCTTT	CASSVGNRGTEAFF
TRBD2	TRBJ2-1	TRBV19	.	TGTGCCAGTAGTATCGCACTAGCGGGGTACAATGAGCAGTTCTTC	CASSIALAGYNEQFF
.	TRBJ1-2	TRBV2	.	TGTGCCAGCAGTGAAGCAGGGCAGGGTTATGGCTACACCTTC	CASSEAGQGYGYTF
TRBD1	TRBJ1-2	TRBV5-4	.	TGTGCCAGCAGCCCCAGGGGGCTATTTGGCTACACCTTC	CASSPRGLFGYTF
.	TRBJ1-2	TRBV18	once	TGTGCCAGCTCACCACCTTCCCAGGGTAGGGTCGGCTACACCTTC	CASSPPSQGRVGYTF
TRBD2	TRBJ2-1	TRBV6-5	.	TGTGCCAGCAGTTCGGGGACTAGCCCAGAGCAGTTCTTC	CASSSGTSPEQFF
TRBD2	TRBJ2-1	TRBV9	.	TGTGCCAGCAGCGTAGGGGGAGGGTCCTACAATGAGCAGTTCTTC	CASSVGGGSYNEQFF
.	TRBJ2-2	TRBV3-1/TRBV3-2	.	TGTGCCAGCAGCCACCCCCGGGACTCCTTTCGGCCCGGGGAGCTGTTTTTT	CASSHPRDSFRPGELFF
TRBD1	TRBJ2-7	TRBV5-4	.	TGTGCCAGCAGCTTGACCAGGGGGAGTACCTACGAGCAGTACTTC	CASSLTRGSTYEQYF
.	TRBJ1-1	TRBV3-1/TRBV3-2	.	TGTGCCAGCAGCCAAGACTCGAGGACTGAAGCTTTCTTT	CASSQDSRTEAFF
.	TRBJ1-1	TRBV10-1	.	TGCGCCAGCAGTGAGAGGAGAGGAAACACTGAAGCTTTCTTT	CASSERRGNTEAFF
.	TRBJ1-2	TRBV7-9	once	TGTGCCAGCAGCTTGGACAGTTCCTTCTATGGCTACACCTTC	CASSLDSSFYGYTF
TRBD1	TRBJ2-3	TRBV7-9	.	TGTGCCAGCAGCTCCCCGACAGGGCCCACAGATACGCAGTATTTT	CASSSPTGPTDTQYF
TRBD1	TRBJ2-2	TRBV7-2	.	TGTGCCAGCAGCTTAGGGACAGGATCCACCGGGGAGCTGTTTTTT	CASSLGTGSTGELFF
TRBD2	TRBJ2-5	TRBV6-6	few	TGTGCCAGCAGGAACCACGGGGGGTCGGAGACCCAGTACTTC	CASRNHGGSETQYF
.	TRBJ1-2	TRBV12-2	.	TGTGCAAGTCGCTTCGACTTAAACTATGGCTACACCTTC	CASRFDLNYGYTF
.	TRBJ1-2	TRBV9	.	TGTGCCAGCAGCTTTACTCCAGGCTATGGCTACACCTTC	CASSFTPGYGYTF
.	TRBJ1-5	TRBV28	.	TGTGCCAGCACGGAACAGCTCAATCAGCCCCAGCATTTT	CASTEQLNQPQHF
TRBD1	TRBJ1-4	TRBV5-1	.	TGCGCCAGCAGCTCCGGGACAGGGGGTGAAAAACTGTTTTTT	CASSSGTGGEKLFF
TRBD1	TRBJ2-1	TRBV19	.	TGTGCCAGTAGCTTTCACTCCGGGACAGGGTCATACAATGAGCAGTTCTTC	CASSFHSGTGSYNEQFF